This TCR beta chain was identified during a study of T cell changes during pregnancy in multiple sclerosis. This CDR3 has 14 residues. The J segment lost 4 bases and the V segment lost 2 bases, leaving 1 base of the junction unmatched. CDR1 and CDR2 from the germline V gene are SGHNT and YYREEE (reference sequence). Profiling relied on immunoSEQ multiplex PCR, and the TCRdb table lists in-frame clones only, not all of them. The table shows 65,000 to 85,000 clones, with about 91% occurring only once. This sample comprised peripheral blood, obtained after pregnancy. This chain links TRBV5-4 with TRBJ1-5, with 9 nucleotides matching TRBD1. The source is a female donor with multiple sclerosis, enrolled in a pregnancy study. In DNA, the CDR3 is TGTGCCAGCAGCTTAGACAGGGGGAATCAGCCCCAGCATTTT. Encoded protein: CASSLDRGNQPQHF.